This T cell receptor (beta chain) was documented in a study of T cell responses to AZD1222 COVID-19 vaccine (dated by TCRdb to the early 2020s). For the study in its entirety: TCR sequencing covered fewer than 250 trial participants: 200 to 220 given two doses of AZD1222 and around 25 given two doses of MenACWY control vaccine. Trial participants were enrolled by age into 18-55, 56-69 and 70-plus year subgroups, with roughly 160, 29 and 62 TCR-sequenced participants respectively.

The CDR3 regions of human TCRbeta chains were subjected to immunosequencing. From the authors' description of their analysis: TCRs in the repertoires were matched against a reference library of SARS-CoV-2-specific TCRs that had been generated with the MIRA antigen-specificity platform. Breadth was defined as the fraction of unique TCRs that were SARS-CoV-2-associated. Depth was defined as the fraction of total T cells that were SARS-CoV-2-associated. Using the MIRA data, each spike-specific TCR was mapped to the spike region that the TCR reacts to and placed in a CD4 or CD8 class. Log10-transformed breadth and depth values were compared by one-way ANOVA with Sidak's multiple comparisons tests. TCRdb stores this immuneACCESS table with in-frame sequences only. Part of the clones is absent; in the studies checked, under half of the shortfall reflects unresolved V genes, and no reason is known for the rest. V and J calls and clone size follow that table, whereas D and trimming were derived from the DNA. The sample yields around 200,000 clones; about 93% were counted once. Of the sample, around 0.98% falls within the top ten clones.

Per the germline V gene, LGHNT is the CDR1 and FRNRAP is the CDR2. The CDR3 numbers 15 residues from cysteine through phenylalanine. Of the read, only the CDR3 DNA is kept; its 45 bases are in frame from base 1. Relative to germline, V is 6 bases shorter and J is 0 bases shorter, with 12 bases between their ends. The time point label for this specimen denotes: about 28 days (+/-7) after the second vaccine dose. The sample's treatment or condition label, decoded: meningococcal conjugate vaccine given as trial control. Vaccinee samples were obtained from the UK trials COV001 and COV002, which included a single-blind randomized controlled phase 2/3 trial of AZD1222 (ChAdOx1 nCoV-19) in healthy adults. Trial participant PBMC samples were collected at day 0 and day 28 after the second dose for TCRbeta chain sequencing. Study-level results and caveats: Because no day 14 peak-response samples were available, repertoires were characterized only after the peak T cell response. A significant rise in spike-specific TCR breadth and depth was observed after two AZD1222 doses relative to day 0 and relative to MenACWY recipients. The whole spike protein was spanned by vaccine-associated CD4 TCRs, and dominant responses were seen in regions 160-218 and 743-854. Participants were mostly white British, with more females than males. The authors suggested clonal diversity may have been underestimated. Nearly half of unique spike-specific TCRs reportedly recognized epitopes outside regions mutated in the B.1.351 and B.1.1.7 variants. Only a handful of AZD1222 recipients were SARS-CoV-2 seropositive at baseline, limiting conclusions about previously exposed vaccinees. The 56-69-year group was small, and its depth increase did not reach significance, likely because of low power.

Concerning this clone itself: No antigen is known for it. No clone much larger than this one lies a single base away; base qualities are absent.

Sequences were derived from peripheral blood, sampled 28 days after the second dose of the MenACWY control vaccine. The sequence joins TRBV12-5 to TRBJ1-3; the D gene is perhaps TRBD1, on 5 matching bases. The receptor was isolated from an adult who received the MenACWY meningococcal vaccine as a control. Here the CDR3 is given as CASGPQAYSGNTIYF. The DNA is TGTGCTAGTGGACCACAGGCCTACTCTGGAAACACCATATATTTT.